The rows below give T cell receptor beta chains drawn from one sample of a study of patients and donors after allogeneic stem cell transplantation. Via MiXCR, TCRdb re-called the RT-PCR reads, giving one row per CDR3 protein. Altogether 80,000 to 90,000 distinct CDR3 sequences are present, 45% to 50% being singletons, with the ten largest covering 61%. The sample was blood, either unsorted or a sorted T cell fraction (not recorded which). These receptors were collected from a human donor who was either an allogeneic HSCT recipient or a stem cell or donor lymphocyte infusion donor (not recorded which). It is not recorded whose cells these are; they may come from a transplant donor. CDR3s include the opening cysteine and the closing phenylalanine or tryptophan. A D gene is named only where the DNA matches it firmly. Rows give clone size only sometimes, using once, few, many, or a class for an expanded clone.

TRBJ1-5,TRBV15,-,TRBD1,CATSSQPGGYQPQHF,TGTGCCACCAGCAGTCAACCAGGGGGTTATCAGCCCCAGCATTTT
TRBJ1-2,TRBV7-2,-,-,CASSYGQKYGYTF,TGTGCCAGCAGCTATGGACAGAAATATGGCTACACCTTC
TRBJ1-2,TRBV12-3/TRBV12-4,-,TRBD1,CASSPIGQGKVSGGYTF,TGTGCCAGCAGTCCAATCGGACAGGGAAAGGTTTCCGGAGGCTACACCTTC
TRBJ2-3,TRBV4-3,-,TRBD2,CASSQDQDGRTTDTQYF,TGCGCCAGCAGCCAAGATCAGGACGGGAGGACCACAGATACGCAGTATTTT
TRBJ2-5,TRBV12-3/TRBV12-4,-,-,CASAPLGHNQETQYF,TGTGCCAGCGCCCCCCTGGGACACAATCAAGAGACCCAGTACTTC
TRBJ1-5,TRBV4-1,few,-,CASSQAGSGQPQHF,TGCGCCAGCAGCCAAGCCGGGTCGGGGCAGCCCCAGCATTTT
TRBJ1-2,TRBV7-9,-,TRBD1,CASSSSGTGDLGYGYTF,TGTGCCAGCAGCTCCTCCGGGACAGGGGATTTGGGTTATGGCTACACCTTC
TRBJ1-5,TRBV10-3,few,-,CAISGDGAQHF,TGTGCCATCAGTGGGGACGGGGCCCAGCATTTT
TRBJ1-2,TRBV6-5,-,-,CASSSAGAGYTF,TGTGCCAGCAGTTCAGCAGGTGCGGGCTACACCTTC
TRBJ1-2,TRBV7-8,few,-,CASSLRGTVGYGYTF,TGTGCCAGCAGCTTACGGGGTACAGTGGGCTATGGCTACACCTTC
TRBJ1-6,TRBV3-1,-,TRBD1,CASSQDQGAYSPLHF,TGTGCCAGCAGCCAAGATCAGGGGGCTTATTCACCCCTCCACTTT
TRBJ1-2,TRBV5-1,few,-,CASSLKGIDYGYTF,TGCGCCAGCAGCTTGAAGGGGATCGACTATGGCTACACCTTC
TRBJ2-2,TRBV7-2,-,-,CASNTRVSGELFF,TGTGCCAGCAACACCAGGGTCTCCGGGGAGCTGTTTTTT
TRBJ1-1,TRBV27,-,TRBD1,CASSLSRTGGGAFF,TGTGCCAGCAGTTTATCCCGGACAGGGGGGGGAGCTTTCTTT
TRBJ1-1,TRBV29-1,-,-,CSVGPQGGTEAFF,TGCAGCGTGGGACCTCAGGGCGGCACTGAAGCTTTCTTT
TRBJ1-1,TRBV20-1,-,-,CSARAPAGANTEAFF,TGCAGTGCTAGAGCCCCCGCCGGGGCGAACACTGAAGCTTTCTTT
TRBJ1-2,TRBV28,-,TRBD1,CASSLSWGTAPNYGYTF,TGTGCCAGCAGTTTATCTTGGGGGACAGCTCCTAACTATGGCTACACCTTC
TRBJ2-1,TRBV29-1,once,-,CSVEDQNVNNEQFF,TGCAGCGTTGAAGATCAGAACGTGAACAATGAGCAGTTCTTC
TRBJ1-2,TRBV28,-,-,CASGAGPPNYGYTF,TGTGCCAGCGGGGCTGGGCCCCCTAACTATGGCTACACCTTC
TRBJ2-1,TRBV7-7,-,-,CASSLTPGNEQFF,TGTGCTAGCAGCTTGACCCCGGGAAATGAGCAGTTCTTC
TRBJ1-2,TRBV7-2,-,TRBD1,CASSLGGQGFGYTF,TGTGCCAGCAGCTTAGGGGGACAGGGATTTGGCTACACCTTC
TRBJ2-2,TRBV11-1,-,-,CAIPSPGELFF,TGTGCCATTCCCTCTCCCGGGGAGCTGTTTTTT
TRBJ2-7,TRBV6-5,-,TRBD2,CASSRGLAGGYEQYF,TGTGCCAGCAGTCGGGGACTAGCGGGAGGGTACGAGCAGTACTTC
TRBJ1-5,TRBV10-3,few,-,CAISELQATQPQHF,TGTGCCATCAGTGAGTTACAGGCGACTCAGCCCCAGCATTTT
TRBJ2-1,TRBV4-3,-,TRBD2,CASSQLSGGRNEQFF,TGCGCCAGCAGCCAACTCAGCGGGGGACGGAATGAGCAGTTCTTC
TRBJ1-5,TRBV12-3/TRBV12-4,-,TRBD1,CASSFPGTGNQPQHF,TGTGCCAGCAGTTTTCCGGGGACAGGAAATCAGCCCCAGCATTTT
TRBJ1-1,TRBV12-3/TRBV12-4,-,TRBD1,CASRYDTGGSTEAFF,TGTGCCAGCAGGTACGATACAGGGGGCAGTACTGAAGCTTTCTTT